Presented here are 28 T cell receptor beta chains from one specimen sequenced in a study of tumor-infiltrating lymphocytes in localized non-small cell lung cancer. Assay: immunoSEQ multiplex PCR; the TCRdb copy retains only in-frame clones and omits some. This sample has about 13,000 clones, with around 68% found just once. The sample was uninvolved lung tissue not adjacent to the tumor. Receptors originate from a human donor with non-small cell lung cancer.

The V call is TRBV9, the J call TRBJ2-2; D ambiguous. Germline V gives CDR1 SGDLS, CDR2 YYNGEE. This CDR3 region has 14 residues. The germline V and J ends were trimmed by 3 bases and 0 bases, with 6 bases remaining between them. The CDR3 is CASSAPSNTGELFF. The CDR3 region has the DNA TGTGCCAGCAGCGCCCCGTCGAACACCGGGGAGCTGTTTTTT.

Relative to its sample, this clone is medium-sized. This chain uses TRBV2 with TRBJ2-7; D ambiguous. Deletions cut 1 base from V and 2 bases from J, with 3 bases between. CDR1 SNHLY and CDR2 FYNNEI come from the germline V gene. This CDR3 has 12 amino acids. The CDR3 coding sequence is TGTGCCAGCAGTGAAGGGACCTACGAGCAGTACTTC. As protein: CASSEGTYEQYF. Full variable domain (rest looked up from reference TRBV2 and TRBJ2-7): EPEVTQTPSHQVTQMGQEVILRCVPISNHLYFYWYRQILGQKVEFLVSFYNNEISEKSEIFDDQFSVERPDGSNFTLKIRSTKLEDSAMYFCASSEGTYEQYFGPGTRLTVT.

The V and J genes are TRBV10-3 and TRBJ2-6; D may be TRBD1 (6 bases). The CDR3 sequence is 18 residues long. V lost 4 bases and J 0 bases, leaving 16 bases between the germline ends. In germline, CDR1 is ENHRY, CDR2 SYGVKD. For the CDR3, the DNA is TGTGCCATCAGTGCAAGGACAGCCACAACCTCTGGGGCCAACGTCCTGACTTTC. Translating it yields CAISARTATTSGANVLTF.

This clone is labeled as medium-sized. V and J are TRBV6-5 and TRBJ2-2; 7 bases fit TRBD1. The V and J ends lost 0 bases and 6 bases, in that order; junction bases with no gene match: 7. The CDR3 length is 16 residues. Germline lookup yields CDR1 MNHEY and CDR2 SVGAGI. The chain's CDR3 is CASSYSITGQSGELFF. The CDR3 DNA reads TGTGCCAGCAGTTACTCGATTACGGGACAGTCCGGGGAGCTGTTTTTT.

The rearrangement links TRBV5-1 to TRBJ2-3; D is unresolved. The CDR3 runs to 15 residues. V was clipped by 4 bases and J by 1 base, with 13 bases between them. The germline V gene has CDR1 SGHRS and CDR2 YFSETQ. This chain's CDR3 is CASSPRPAGTDTQYF. The CDR3 DNA sequence: TGCGCCAGCAGCCCGCGACCGGCCGGCACAGATACGCAGTATTTT.

This rearrangement joins TRBV5-4 to TRBJ1-1; TRBD1 aligns across 7 bases. Germline assignment: CDR1 SGHNT and CDR2 YYREEE (reference sequence). This CDR3 has 14 residues. With V trimmed by 4 bases and J by 2 bases, 5 bases remained unmatched. The CDR3 spells CASSGQASNTEAFF. CDR3 bases: TGTGCCAGCAGCGGACAGGCCTCTAACACTGAAGCTTTCTTT.

The V gene is TRBV30, the J gene TRBJ2-7; the match to TRBD2 covers 8 bases. Germline loops: CDR1 GTSNPN, CDR2 SVGIG (reference sequence). V lost 5 bases to trimming and J lost 2 bases; unmatched junction nucleotides: 5. This CDR3 is built from 13 residues. Here the CDR3 DNA reads TGTGCCTGGGGGACTAGTCGACCCTACGAGCAGTACTTC. Encoded protein: CAWGTSRPYEQYF.

Here the CDR3 DNA reads TGCAGCGTTGAGAAGGGGTTGGCCACTGAAGCTTTCTTT. Protein: CSVEKGLATEAFF. J is TRBJ1-1 and V is TRBV29-1; tentative D call: TRBD1 (5 bases). V was trimmed by 3 bases and J by 4 bases, leaving 12 bases between them. This CDR3 has 13 residues. Per the germline V gene, CDR1 is SQVTM and CDR2 is ANQGSEA.

The chain recombines TRBV5-1 with TRBJ2-7; 9 bases match TRBD2. Germline trimming cut 4 bases from V and 2 bases from J; bases unmatched to any gene: 7. CDR1 is SGHRS and CDR2 is YFSETQ in the germline V gene. CDR3 length: 15 residues. The CDR3 is CASSPFERGAYEQYF. For the CDR3, the DNA is TGCGCCAGCAGCCCGTTCGAGCGGGGGGCCTACGAGCAGTACTTC.

The chain is built from TRBV7-8 and TRBJ2-5; either TRBD1 or TRBD2 may fit D (5 bases each). Trimming removed 2 bases at V and 5 bases at J, with 12 bases between. The CDR3 runs to 14 residues. Germline lookup yields CDR1 SGHVS and CDR2 FQNEAQ. Written as DNA, the CDR3 is TGTGCCAGCAGCTTAACTGTATGGGGGGAGACCCAGTACTTC. Translated, it gives CASSLTVWGETQYF. Using reference TRBV7-8 and TRBJ2-5 for the parts outside the CDR3, the full variable domain is GAGVSQSPRYKVAKRGQDVALRCDPISGHVSLFWYQQALGQGPEFLTYFQNEAQLDKSGLPSDRFFAERPEGSVSTLKIQRTQQEDSAVYLCASSLTVWGETQYFGPGTRLLVL.

The chain is built from TRBV4-3 and TRBJ2-3; D is ambiguous. CDR3 size: 13 residues. Trimming removed 0 bases from V and 8 bases from J, with 9 bases in between. Germline V lookup: CDR1 LGHNA, CDR2 YSLEER. Here the CDR3 reads CASSQDPTSTQYF. CDR3 DNA sequence: TGCGCCAGCAGCCAAGATCCAACCAGTACGCAGTATTTT.

The V gene is TRBV5-4, the J gene TRBJ1-4; D is unclear. V dropped 1 base and J dropped 7 bases, with 14 bases sitting between them. The CDR3 has 15 amino acids. The V gene's germline CDR1 is SGHNT and CDR2 YYREEE (reference sequence). The CDR3 loop reads CASSLIIGQTEKLFF. The CDR3 DNA sequence: TGTGCCAGCAGCTTGATCATAGGGCAGACTGAAAAACTGTTTTTT.

The CDR3 protein is CASSAGQGDSGNTIYF. CDR3 DNA: TGTGCCAGCAGCGCCGGACAGGGGGACTCTGGAAACACCATATATTTT. This chain connects TRBV9 to TRBJ1-3, with 10 bases aligning to TRBD1. The V gene's germline CDR1 is SGDLS and CDR2 YYNGEE. J lost 0 bases, V lost 3 bases, and 3 bases had no gene match. This CDR3 spans 16 amino acids.

The rearrangement joins TRBV15 to TRBJ1-3, with 7 bases matching TRBD1. The germline CDR1 and CDR2 sequences are LNHNV and YYDKDF (reference sequence). The length of the CDR3 is 15 residues. Losses at the gene ends were 3 bases for V and 0 bases for J; bases not matched to a gene: 2. The CDR3 coding sequence is TGTGCCACCAGCAGGGGGACAGTCTCTGGAAACACCATATATTTT. Translation gives CATSRGTVSGNTIYF. The whole variable domain, remainder taken from reference TRBV15 and TRBJ1-3, is DAMVIQNPRYQVTQFGKPVTLSCSQTLNHNVMYWYQQKSSQAPKLLFHYYDKDFNNEADTPDNFQSRRPNTSFCFLDIRSPGLGDTAMYLCATSRGTVSGNTIYFGEGSWLTVV.

This CDR3 is CASSQDAGTYSGSPLHF. CDR3 coding DNA: TGTGCCAGCAGCCAAGACGCGGGGACCTATTCAGGTTCACCCCTCCACTTT. The genes are TRBV4-2 and TRBJ1-6; D perhaps matches TRBD1 (5 bases). CDR1 LGHNA and CDR2 YNFKEQ come from the germline V gene. Trimming pared 0 bases from V and 9 bases from J, leaving 18 bases between. The length of the CDR3 is 17 residues.

This chain uses TRBV15 with TRBJ1-3; D is unresolved. The CDR3 consists of 13 residues. In germline, CDR1 is LNHNV, CDR2 YYDKDF (reference sequence). The V end was cut by 0 bases, the J end by 4 bases, with 4 bases between. The CDR3 sequence is CATSRDRGNTIYF. As DNA, the CDR3 is TGTGCCACCAGCAGAGACAGGGGAAACACCATATATTTT.

The chain recombines TRBV7-9 with TRBJ2-2, with D perhaps matching TRBD2 (6 bases). V dropped 6 bases and J dropped 4 bases, with 9 bases sitting between them. This CDR3 spans 13 amino acids. Germline lookup yields CDR1 SEHNR and CDR2 FQNEAQ (reference sequence). Here the CDR3 DNA reads TGTGCCAGCAGGTCGGGGGTCACCGGGGAGCTGTTTTTT. Its protein product is CASRSGVTGELFF.

This rearrangement joins TRBV4-2 to TRBJ2-3; 10 bases match TRBD2. Germline V gene sequence: CDR1 LGHNA, CDR2 YNFKEQ. The CDR3 is made up of 16 amino acids. Losses at the gene ends were 1 base for V and 2 bases for J; bases not matched to a gene: 3. The CDR3 reads CASSQVSGGSTDTQYF. CDR3 DNA: TGTGCCAGCAGCCAAGTTAGCGGGGGGTCCACAGATACGCAGTATTTT.

This CDR3 is CASRRVREDSPLHF. The CDR3 DNA follows: TGTGCCAGCAGAAGAGTCAGGGAGGATTCACCCCTCCACTTT. J is TRBJ1-6 and V is TRBV2; D might be TRBD1 (5 bases). V was pared by 6 bases and J by 8 bases, with 14 bases between. The CDR3 covers 14 residues. Germline values: CDR1 SNHLY, CDR2 FYNNEI. The full variable domain, rest sourced from reference TRBV2 and TRBJ1-6, is EPEVTQTPSHQVTQMGQEVILRCVPISNHLYFYWYRQILGQKVEFLVSFYNNEISEKSEIFDDQFSVERPDGSNFTLKIRSTKLEDSAMYFCASRRVREDSPLHFGNGTRLTVT.

This clone has just one count. In DNA, the CDR3 is TGTGCCATCAGCACGGACAGAAGTGAGCAGTTCTTC. This encodes CAISTDRSEQFF. V usage is TRBV10-3 and J usage is TRBJ2-1, with D perhaps matching TRBD1 (6 bases). Trimming cost V 6 bases and J 9 bases, with 12 bases left between them. Germline assignment: CDR1 ENHRY and CDR2 SYGVKD. The CDR3 length is 12 residues.

The chain employs TRBV6-1 and TRBJ2-1, with a weak D call TRBD2 (7 bases). The CDR3 covers 16 residues. V lost 2 bases and J lost 8, with 19 bases in between. Germline lookup yields CDR1 MNHNS and CDR2 SASEGT. CDR3 region: CASSERWGGLIYEQFF. In nucleotides, the CDR3 is TGTGCCAGCAGTGAACGCTGGGGGGGCTTGATTTATGAGCAGTTCTTC.

This chain joins TRBV29-1 and TRBJ2-5; 8 bases agree with TRBD2. This CDR3 is 12 amino acids long. The ends lost 4 bases at V and 4 bases at J; junction bases unmatched: 2. Germline lookup yields CDR1 SQVTM and CDR2 ANQGSEA. The CDR3 reads CSVGREGETQYF. The CDR3 DNA reads as TGCAGCGTTGGACGGGAGGGAGAGACCCAGTACTTC.

This clone was counted a few times. This rearrangement joins TRBV7-9 to TRBJ2-3; 7 nucleotides match TRBD2. The CDR3 is 13 amino acids. Unmatched junction bases numbered 6, after V lost 11 bases and J lost 1 base. Germline V gene data show CDR1 as SEHNR and CDR2 as FQNEAQ (reference sequence). CDR3 DNA sequence: TGTGCCTCAATGGCGGGAGGCACAGATACGCAGTATTTT. Amino acids: CASMAGGTDTQYF.

This clone turned up a few times. The V and J genes are TRBV29-1 and TRBJ2-3, with TRBD1 matching over 12 bases. The trim removed 2 bases at V and 5 bases at J, leaving 11 bases unmatched. There are 17 residues in the CDR3. Germline assignment: CDR1 SQVTM and CDR2 ANQGSEA. The chain's CDR3 is CSVEWGRGQGAGDTQYF. The DNA for the CDR3 is TGCAGCGTTGAATGGGGGAGGGGACAGGGGGCCGGAGATACGCAGTATTTT.

This clone was seen a single time. J is TRBJ1-1 and V is TRBV4-3, with 8 bases lining up with TRBD1. Germline V gives CDR1 LGHNA, CDR2 YSLEER. The CDR3 has 17 amino acids. V shed 3 bases, J shed 3 bases, and the junction held 12 bases outside the gene matches. CDR3 in DNA: TGCGCCAGCAGCCACACAAATTTAGGACAGGGTGACACTGAAGCTTTCTTT. It is translated as CASSHTNLGQGDTEAFF.

This chain links TRBV4-3 with TRBJ1-1; D gene ambiguous. Germline values: CDR1 LGHNA, CDR2 YSLEER. The CDR3 runs 15 residues. Trimming took 3 bases from V and 0 from J, leaving 11 bases between them. The CDR3 nucleotides read TGCGCCAGCAGCCACCGCAACCGGGTGAACACTGAAGCTTTCTTT. It codes for CASSHRNRVNTEAFF.

This clone was counted a few times. The CDR3 DNA reads as TGTGCCAGCAGCTTAGCCGGGATCAGCACTGAAGCTTTCTTT. Encoded protein: CASSLAGISTEAFF. The rearrangement joins TRBV11-2 to TRBJ1-1; D gene uncertain. Germline V gene sequence: CDR1 SGHAT, CDR2 FQNNGV. The CDR3 has 14 amino acids. V gave up 1 base and J gave up 4 bases, with 10 bases separating them.

The rearrangement uses TRBV19 and TRBJ2-2, with D unresolved. CDR3 length equals 11 residues. Germline values: CDR1 LNHDA, CDR2 SQIVND (reference sequence). V lost 4 bases and J lost 13, with 10 bases in between. CDR3 sequence reads: CASSSRSWLFF. The CDR3 DNA follows: TGTGCCAGTAGTAGCAGATCTTGGCTGTTTTTT. The whole variable domain, filled in from reference TRBV19 and TRBJ2-2, reads DGGITQSPKYLFRKEGQNVTLSCEQNLNHDAMYWYRQDPGQGLRLIYYSQIVNDFQKGDIAEGYSVSREKKESFPLTVTSAQKNPTAFYLCASSSRSWLFFGEGSRLTVL.